The rows below give T cell receptor beta chains drawn from one sample of a study of blood T cell repertoires in COVID-19. Only in-frame clones appear in the TCRdb table, and some are missing; sequencing was by immunoSEQ multiplex PCR. This table holds approximately 100,000 clones, roughly 72% found once. The specimen was peripheral blood. Receptors were obtained from a man aged 80 or over with acute or convalescent COVID-19. The conserved cysteine and the conserved F or W are not part of the CDR3 here.

>TRBJ2-7|TRBV28
ASSVGQGRYEQY
>TRBJ1-6|TRBV6-2/TRBV6-3
ASSRVVDSQNNSPLH
>TRBJ1-5|TRBV28
ASNLIRGGGQPQH
>TRBJ2-3|TRBV15
ATSRSSGKSDTQY
>TRBJ2-1|TRBV20-1
SASRNSGMSYNEQF
>TRBJ1-3|TRBV19
ASTISTGIGNTIY
>TRBJ1-4|TRBV30
AWSGGVGEKLF
>TRBJ2-7|TRBV18
ASSLGTGGTGEQY
>TRBJ2-4|TRBV5-6
ASSLLQGNIQY
>TRBJ2-2|TRBV7-2
ASSPTGIAGELF
>TRBJ1-2|TRBV11-2
ASSFSGTGLYGYT
>TRBJ2-7|TRBV5-4
ASSLDRAEQY
>TRBJ2-1|TRBV27
ASSLSAGNYNEQF
>TRBJ1-3|TRBV20-1
GTGSGNTIY
>TRBJ2-1|TRBV6-5
ASSYSELAGGDWQF
>TRBJ1-6|TRBV6-5
ASTGTAKSPLH
>TRBJ2-1|TRBV28
ASSLSSYNEQF
>TRBJ2-2|TRBV21-1
ASSGSGTSGSAGELF
>TRBJ2-1|TRBV11-2
ASSLGGRTSGKNEQF
>TRBJ1-6|TRBV5-1
ASSLSTEAASPLH
>TRBJ2-1|TRBV2
ASSGSRAEQF
>TRBJ2-4|TRBV6-1
ASSDPDRNIQY
>TRBJ2-1|TRBV6-2/TRBV6-3
ASSYVSGETYNEQF
>TRBJ1-1|TRBV19
ASSTGLNLNTEAF
>TRBJ1-1|TRBV9
ASSVAPETEAF
>TRBJ2-5|TRBV21-1
ASSGRGTGGKRETQY
>TRBJ2-5|TRBV6-2/TRBV6-3
ASSLAGIQETQY
>TRBJ1-3|TRBV27
ASSLRPGRTGNTIY
>TRBJ2-5|TRBV19
ASSIGGSAETQY
>TRBJ2-5|TRBV7-9
ASSQDRDFPETQY
>TRBJ2-5|TRBV7-2
ASSLVGQQETQY
>TRBJ1-4|TRBV5-5
ASSFEIGGAHEKLF
>TRBJ1-4|TRBV5-1
ASSLGSGRNEKLF
>TRBJ2-7|TRBV10-1
ASSVISWDRGFYEQY
>TRBJ2-3|TRBV12-3/TRBV12-4
ASSLLASDTQY
>TRBJ1-1|TRBV18
ASSPLGSKNTEAF
>TRBJ1-4|TRBV25-1
ASSEPRQGNEKLF
>TRBJ2-3|TRBV7-2
ASSLSQASTDTQY
>TRBJ1-4|TRBV7-6
ASSPPLGGNEKLF
>TRBJ1-6|TRBV9
ASSGGQVQNSPLH
>TRBJ2-5|TRBV27
ASTLPDRGRETQY
>TRBJ2-5|TRBV11-2
ASSFLRGLLETQY
>TRBJ2-1|TRBV2
ASIRSVGSSYNEQF
>TRBJ2-7|TRBV30
AWSVGTSGNYEQY
>TRBJ2-7|TRBV7-2
ASSRGGGPVNEQY
>TRBJ2-3|TRBV10-3
AIRPDYRTDTQY
>TRBJ2-4|TRBV28
ASNRGTKNIQY
>TRBJ1-4|TRBV19
ASSSSVGGKLF
>TRBJ2-2|TRBV13
ASSSSAGLAGGRGTGELF
>TRBJ1-2|TRBV24-1
ATGRGRNNYGYT
>TRBJ2-1|TRBV9
ASSERLARTEQF
>TRBJ1-5|TRBV20-1
SASLTGGGNQPQH
>TRBJ2-1|TRBV18
ASSPGRAGGMDEQF
>TRBJ1-5|TRBV3-1/TRBV3-2
ASSLGGLNQPQH
>TRBJ1-1|TRBV5-1
ASTRQGGNTEAF